These 7 T cell receptor beta chains share one sample of origin, sequenced in a study of response to subunit inactivated influenza vaccine. TCRdb used MiXCR to reprocess the RT-PCR reads, holding one entry per CDR3 protein. This table holds hundreds of thousands of distinct CDR3 sequences, 7.6% found once. Sequences were derived from PBMCs from blood, sampled 23 to 25 months after vaccination. These receptors all come from a man aged 45 to 75 who received an inactivated influenza vaccine.

This clonotype was seen many times. V and J are TRBV5-5 and TRBJ2-7, with 8 bases identical to TRBD1. Germline CDR1 reads SGHKS; CDR2 reads YYEKEE (reference sequence). This CDR3 contains 14 residues. The V and J ends lost 4 bases and 5 bases, in that order; junction bases with no gene match: 8. The CDR3 sequence is CASSPWTGIHEQYF. The CDR3 coding sequence is TGTGCCAGCAGCCCCTGGACAGGGATCCACGAGCAGTACTTC.

This clonotype was seen repeatedly, ten times or more. The genes are TRBV18 and TRBJ1-1; a possible D gene is TRBD1 (6 bases). Germline V CDR1 and CDR2: KGHSH, LQKENI. The CDR3 totals 15 residues. V lost 3 bases and J lost 1, with 12 bases in between. As DNA, the CDR3 is TGTGCCAGCTCACCGGGACATGGGGGGAACACTGAAGCTTTCTTT. Encoded protein: CASSPGHGGNTEAFF. The full variable domain, with the rest looked up from reference TRBV18 and TRBJ1-1, is NAGVMQNPRHLVRRRGQEARLRCSPMKGHSHVYWYRQLPEEGLKFMVYLQKENIIDESGMPKERFSAEFPKEGPSILRIQQVVRGDSAAYFCASSPGHGGNTEAFFGQGTRLTVV.

This clonotype was recorded a few times. The rearrangement joins TRBV6-1 to TRBJ1-2; TRBD1 matches at 10 bases. Per the germline V gene, CDR1 is MNHNS and CDR2 is SASEGT. The V segment lost 6 bases and the J segment 6 bases; nucleotides outside the gene matches: 4. CDR3 length: 13 residues. The CDR3, as DNA: TGTGCCAGCAGAACGGACAGGGGGAATGGCTACACCTTC. This gives the protein CASRTDRGNGYTF.

The genes are TRBV4-3 and TRBJ2-6; maybe TRBD1 (6 bases). Germline assignment: CDR1 LGHNA and CDR2 YSLEER. This CDR3 contains 16 residues. Trimming took off 7 bases at V and 4 bases at J, with 17 bases between the two ends. CDR3 sequence reads: CASNQLTGSGANVLTF. CDR3 nucleotides: TGCGCCAGCAACCAGTTAACAGGGTCAGGGGCCAACGTCCTGACTTTC.

J is TRBJ2-3 and V is TRBV12-3 or TRBV12-4; TRBD2 matches 11 bases. Unmatched junction bases numbered 7, after V lost 6 bases and J lost 8 bases. CDR3 length: 14 amino acids. The CDR3 DNA sequence: TGTGCCAGCAGCCCGGGACTAGCGGTCGGTACGCAGTATTTT. Its translation is CASSPGLAVGTQYF.

Concerning this clonotype itself: A clone one base away is much larger, so this may be a read error. The missing conserved phenylalanine or tryptophan at the end of this CDR3 makes a read error likely. The V gene is TRBV7-9, the J gene TRBJ2-7; the D is unclear. CDR3 length: 14 residues. Per germline, CDR1 SEHNR and CDR2 FQNEAQ (reference sequence). The germline V and J ends were trimmed by 5 bases and 1 base, with 12 bases remaining between them. The CDR3 DNA is TGTGCCAGCAGCGGAGAGCTCTTATCCTACGAGCAGTACTTA. This gives the protein CASSGELLSYEQYL.

This clonotype occurred a few times. The chain employs TRBV6-5 and TRBJ1-1; 11 bases align to TRBD1. CDR1 is MNHEY and CDR2 is SVGAGI in the germline V gene. The CDR3 consists of 15 residues. With V trimmed by 0 bases and J by 10 bases, 7 bases remained unmatched. CDR3 DNA: TGTGCCAGCAGTTACTCCGTGGGACAGGGGGAGGCAGCTTTCTTT. This codes for CASSYSVGQGEAAFF.